The clone carrying this TCR beta chain was counted at least ten times. Its specificity is unknown. Germline V gene sequence: CDR1 PRHDT, CDR2 FYEKMQ (reference sequence). The length of the CDR3 is 15 residues. Deletions cut 3 bases from V and 0 bases from J, with 11 bases between. Researchers made TCR beta libraries by using iRepertoire HTBI primers and running Arm-PCR on CDR3 regions. TCRdb re-called the multiplex PCR reads through MiXCR, storing one row per CDR3 protein. The table shows about 470,000 distinct CDR3 sequences, with 15% occurring only once. The time point is: newly diagnosed GD, antithyroid drugs for less than 3 months. With RNA extracted from PBMCs as input, the TCR library was made. The sample belongs to a study of regulatory T cells in long-lasting Graves disease. The study, taken as a whole, reports: Shared public clonotypes totalled about 2,600 in persistent patients, compared with about 930 in new patients.

Separately, the same data were catalogued under a study of T cells in Graves' hyperthyroidism and ophthalmopathy. That source notes: For ophthalmopathy, model prediction preceded onset by a median roughly 5.9 months.

The source of this sequence is a woman aged 30 to 39 with Graves disease. The chain couples TRBV13 to TRBJ1-2, with D perhaps TRBD1 (6 bases). The sample here was peripheral blood mononuclear cells (PBMCs), taken at new diagnosis, from a patient treated with antithyroid drugs. The CDR3 DNA sequence: TGTGCCAGCAGCTTCCGGACAGAGCCTAACTATGGCTACACCTTC. Its protein is CASSFRTEPNYGYTF.